The entry that follows covers one TCR beta chain sequence. Profiling relied on immunoSEQ multiplex PCR, and the TCRdb table lists in-frame clones only, not all of them. The sample holds some 30,000 clones; around 84% are singletons and the top ten take roughly 0.83%. The data derive from a study of PD-1 blockade in classical Hodgkin lymphoma. The CDR3 consists of 15 residues. Looked up from germline, CDR1 is SGHRS and CDR2 is YFSETQ. The V and J ends lost 3 bases and 1 base respectively, with 13 bases between them. As to time point: cycle 4 day 1 (C4D1), after six to seven weeks of nivolumab. All patients experienced relapse after autologous stem cell transplantation, and brentuximab vedotin exposure was variable. Investigators isolated CD4+ T cells from thawed PBMCs through magnetic negative selection.

The sequence was obtained from a human donor with classical Hodgkin lymphoma. This sequence joins TRBV5-1 and TRBJ1-2; a weak D match, TRBD1 (6 bases). The sequenced sample was CD4+ T cells from blood, obtained before the fourth cycle of nivolumab. This CDR3 is CASSYRQANNYGYTF. Here the CDR3 DNA reads TGCGCCAGCAGCTACCGACAGGCGAATAACTATGGCTACACCTTC.